This entry lists 27 T cell receptor beta chains sequenced from one sample in a study of cytomegalovirus exposure and HLA in healthy donors (dated by TCRdb to 2015 to 2018). Preparation of the library involved the immunoSEQ multiplex PCR assay. The multiplex PCR relied on a mix of 60 forward primers for TCR Vbeta segments and 13 reverse primers for TCR Jbeta segments. TCRdb carries this immuneACCESS record with in-frame sequences only. Its versions omit some clonotypes, under half of them owing to an unresolved V gene in the studies checked, with the rest unexplained. This sample has 90,000 to 120,000 clones in its table, and 76% of those were observed once. Clones ranked in the top ten supply more than 3% of the sample. The source material was PBMCs. Receptors were obtained from a woman in her 50s in good health and CMV-seropositive.

The V call is TRBV2, the J call TRBJ2-1, with a possible D match to TRBD2 (7 bases). The CDR3 extends over 14 amino acids. The V gene's germline CDR1 is SNHLY and CDR2 FYNNEI. Trimming took 8 bases from V and 1 from J, leaving 12 bases between them. The CDR3: CASQGGGSYNEQFF. In DNA form, the CDR3 reads TGTGCCAGCCAAGGGGGGGGGTCCTACAATGAGCAGTTCTTC.

This clone was counted only a few times. The chain is built from TRBV5-1 and TRBJ2-3, with TRBD2 identical over 14 bases. The CDR3 contains 18 residues. The germline gives CDR1 SGHRS, CDR2 YFSETQ. J gave up 0 bases and V 4 bases, and 7 bases lay outside the gene matches. The CDR3 DNA sequence: TGCGCCAGCAGCGCGGGACTAGCGGGGGTCTATAGCACAGATACGCAGTATTTT. This encodes CASSAGLAGVYSTDTQYF.

V and J are TRBV5-6 and TRBJ2-7; 8 nucleotides agree with TRBD1. The CDR3 is 15 amino acids. Looked up from germline, CDR1 is SGHDT and CDR2 is YYEEEE. Trimming cost V 2 bases and J 1 base; bases outside gene matches: 5. The CDR3 sequence: CASSFRQGASYEQYF. DNA of the CDR3: TGTGCCAGCAGCTTTAGGCAGGGGGCATCCTACGAGCAGTACTTC.

J is TRBJ2-2 and V is TRBV9, with 7 bases that match TRBD2. Germline loops: CDR1 SGDLS, CDR2 YYNGEE. The ends lost 4 bases at V and 1 base at J; junction bases unmatched: 7. The CDR3 extends over 16 amino acids. CDR3 DNA: TGTGCCAGCAGCCCTCGCGGGAGCGGGAACACCGGGGAGCTGTTTTTT. The encoded protein is CASSPRGSGNTGELFF.

The chain has TRBV6-5 and TRBJ2-2; the D is unclear. CDR3 length equals 15 residues. V dropped 0 bases and J dropped 6 bases, with 11 bases sitting between them. Germline lookup yields CDR1 MNHEY and CDR2 SVGAGI. CDR3 DNA sequence: TGTGCCAGCAGTTACTCGAACCTGCGGCCCGGGGAGCTGTTTTTT. It specifies CASSYSNLRPGELFF.

The chain joins TRBV19 to TRBJ1-5; D gene uncertain. Per germline, CDR1 LNHDA and CDR2 SQIVND (reference sequence). The CDR3 spans 14 residues. V lost 8 bases and J lost 7, with 18 bases in between. This CDR3 is CASSYPPAGQPQHF. Here the CDR3 DNA reads TGTGCCAGTTCCTACCCCCCGGCGGGGCAGCCCCAGCATTTT.

As concerns this clone: The junction departs from the called germline gene at one end, perhaps through a read error. The CDR3, as DNA: TGTGCCAGCAGCTTAGAGGGGGACCAGGGGGCGAGTTTT. Translation: CASSLEGDQGASF. The chain uses TRBV7-9 and TRBJ1-5; 8 bases are shared with TRBD1. CDR1 is SEHNR, CDR2 FQNEAQ, per germline (reference sequence). The CDR3 length is 13 residues.

The chain combines TRBV19 with TRBJ1-1; the match to TRBD1 covers 7 bases. The CDR3 has 16 residues. V shed 5 bases, J shed 1 base, and the junction held 10 bases outside the gene matches. CDR1 and CDR2 from the germline V gene are LNHDA and SQIVND (reference sequence). The CDR3 DNA reads as TGTGCCAGTAGTGGCCGAACAGGGGCTCAGAACACTGAAGCTTTCTTT. Translating gives CASSGRTGAQNTEAFF. The whole variable domain, remainder taken from reference TRBV19 and TRBJ1-1, is DGGITQSPKYLFRKEGQNVTLSCEQNLNHDAMYWYRQDPGQGLRLIYYSQIVNDFQKGDIAEGYSVSREKKESFPLTVTSAQKNPTAFYLCASSGRTGAQNTEAFFGQGTRLTVV.

The V gene is TRBV18, the J gene TRBJ1-1, with unresolved D. The germline gives CDR1 KGHSH, CDR2 LQKENI. The CDR3 contains 15 residues. V shed 3 bases and J shed 6 bases, with 17 bases lying between them. CDR3 DNA sequence: TGTGCCAGCTCACCGATCGAGGATCTCGCCTCTGAAGCTTTCTTT. Translating gives CASSPIEDLASEAFF.

The chain employs TRBV9 and TRBJ1-4, with D maybe TRBD1 (6 bases). The V gene lost 3 bases and the J gene lost 8 bases, with 14 bases spanning the gap. The CDR3 is 14 amino acids. The germline gives CDR1 SGDLS, CDR2 YYNGEE. The DNA for the CDR3 is TGTGCCAGCAGCGCCAACAGGGTTGGCGAAAAACTGTTTTTT. It translates to CASSANRVGEKLFF.

The chain recombines TRBV5-6 with TRBJ2-1; D possibly corresponds to TRBD1 (5 bases). Germline loops: CDR1 SGHDT, CDR2 YYEEEE. The CDR3 contains 16 residues. Deletions cut 0 bases from V and 7 bases from J, with 17 bases between. The CDR3 region is CASSLGAGFFGNEQFF. The CDR3 coding sequence is TGTGCCAGCAGCTTGGGGGCAGGGTTTTTCGGGAATGAGCAGTTCTTC.

This sequence joins TRBV18 and TRBJ1-2, with D possibly matching TRBD1 (6 bases). Germline lookup yields CDR1 KGHSH and CDR2 LQKENI. V was clipped by 2 bases and J by 8 bases, with 18 bases between them. The CDR3 is 15 residues long. CDR3 DNA sequence: TGTGCCAGCTCACCAAATTCCAACCGGGACATCGGCTACACCTTC. It specifies CASSPNSNRDIGYTF.

The chain carries TRBV6-5 and TRBJ1-1, with a possible D match to TRBD1 (5 bases). V lost 2 bases and J lost 1, with 8 bases in between. The CDR3 is made up of 14 amino acids. The germline gives CDR1 MNHEY, CDR2 SVGAGI. The CDR3 DNA reads as TGTGCCAGCAGTTACCGGACAAGGAACACTGAAGCTTTCTTT. Translation gives CASSYRTRNTEAFF.

The rearrangement links TRBV19 to TRBJ1-5, with D unclear. CDR3 length equals 13 residues. From germline, CDR1 is LNHDA and CDR2 SQIVND (reference sequence). V was pared by 3 bases and J by 5 bases, with 8 bases between. The CDR3: CASSIPSYQPQHF. The CDR3 nucleotides are TGTGCCAGTAGTATCCCGTCTTATCAGCCCCAGCATTTT.

This clone was observed once. The V call is TRBV5-1, the J call TRBJ1-6; D uncertain. Trimming cost V 6 bases and J 6 bases, with 13 bases left between them. In germline, CDR1 is SGHRS, CDR2 YFSETQ. CDR3 length: 14 residues. This CDR3 reads CASTPGALNSPLHF. The CDR3 DNA reads TGCGCCAGCACACCGGGAGCGCTTAATTCACCCCTCCACTTT.

With regard to this clone: Relative to the germline gene, one junction end is altered; a read error may explain this. Within the sample, other DNA sequences also encode this same CDR3. The gene calls are TRBV10-3 and TRBJ1-1; 9 nucleotides align to TRBD1. Germline V CDR1 and CDR2: ENHRY, SYGVKD. This CDR3 has 18 residues. In DNA, the CDR3 is TGTGCCATCAGGGACCTCCGGGACAGGGACGGATTGAACACTGAAGCTTTCTTC. Translation gives CAIRDLRDRDGLNTEAFF.

Concerning this clone itself: Additional DNA sequences in this sample encode the identical CDR3. CDR3 residues: CASSFTGELFF. CDR3 in DNA: TGTGCCAGCAGCTTTACCGGGGAGCTGTTTTTT. The chain uses TRBV25-1 and TRBJ2-2; no definite D call. V was clipped by 6 bases and J by 5 bases, with 4 bases between them. The CDR3 is made up of 11 amino acids. Germline CDR1 and CDR2: MGHDK and SYGVNS.

The rearrangement joins TRBV19 to TRBJ2-1; the D gene is possibly TRBD2 (5 bases). Germline assignment: CDR1 LNHDA and CDR2 SQIVND (reference sequence). The CDR3 is 13 residues long. V lost 8 bases, J lost 7 bases, and 15 bases lay in between. The CDR3 coding sequence is TGTGCCAGTCGTCTACGCCGGGATAATGAGCAGTTCTTC. Residues: CASRLRRDNEQFF.

The rearrangement links TRBV12-5 to TRBJ2-7; D ambiguous. Germline loops: CDR1 LGHNT, CDR2 FRNRAP. This CDR3 has 12 amino acids. V was trimmed by 1 base and J by 3 bases, leaving 4 bases between them. This chain's CDR3 is CASGLANYEQYF. DNA for the CDR3: TGTGCTAGTGGTTTGGCAAACTACGAGCAGTACTTC.

The rearrangement joins TRBV5-1 to TRBJ1-3, with 9 bases that match TRBD1. After removal of 3 bases from V and 8 bases from J, the junction contained 3 bases not matched to a gene. The germline CDR1 and CDR2 sequences are SGHRS and YFSETQ. The CDR3 has 13 amino acids. The CDR3 loop is CASSWTGEDTIYF. CDR3 DNA sequence: TGCGCCAGCAGCTGGACAGGGGAGGACACCATATATTTT.

The chain uses TRBV4-1 and TRBJ2-1; 9 bases line up with TRBD1. V shed 1 base and J 5 bases; nucleotides not matched to a gene: 15. The CDR3 has 19 amino acids. CDR1 and CDR2 from the germline V gene are MGHRA and YSYEKL. CDR3 amino acids: CASSQVAGQGPLSDNEQFF. For the CDR3, the DNA is TGCGCCAGCAGCCAAGTTGCGGGACAGGGCCCCTTGAGCGACAATGAGCAGTTCTTC.

V and J are TRBV19 and TRBJ1-2; D might be TRBD1 (5 bases). This CDR3 region has 15 residues. Germline assignment: CDR1 LNHDA and CDR2 SQIVND (reference sequence). The ends were cut back, 6 bases at V and 2 bases at J, with 16 bases in the middle. CDR3: CASRPGIVVNYGYTF. CDR3 nucleotide sequence: TGTGCCAGTAGGCCAGGGATCGTAGTAAACTATGGCTACACCTTC.

The V and J genes are TRBV11-3 and TRBJ2-7; tentatively, D is TRBD2 (7 bases). The CDR3 has 15 amino acids. The germline CDR1 and CDR2 sequences are SGHNT and YENEEA. V was shortened by 5 bases and J by 4 bases, with 18 bases between the two germline ends. In DNA, the CDR3 is TGTGCCAGCAGCCCCCCTACGGGGGGCCTTTACGAGCAGTACTTC. This gives the protein CASSPPTGGLYEQYF. The full variable domain, with the rest looked up from reference TRBV11-3 and TRBJ2-7, is EAGVVQSPRYKIIEKKQPVAFWCNPISGHNTLYWYLQNLGQGPELLIRYENEEAVDDSQLPKDRFSAERLKGVDSTLKIQPAELGDSAVYLCASSPPTGGLYEQYFGPGTRLTVT.

As DNA, the CDR3 is TGTGCCAGCAGCGCTCCACTGAGCTCCTATAATTCACCCCTCCACTTT. Translated: CASSAPLSSYNSPLHF. The chain is built from TRBV5-6 and TRBJ1-6, with unresolved D. The length of the CDR3 is 16 residues. Germline values: CDR1 SGHDT, CDR2 YYEEEE. V was cut by 4 bases and J by 0 bases, with 11 bases left in between.

On this clone itself: The junction shows a germline mismatch at one end, possibly a read error. The chain carries TRBV7-9 and TRBJ1-6, with D tentatively TRBD1 (6 bases). CDR1 and CDR2 (germline): SEHNR, FQNEAQ (reference sequence). This CDR3 has 16 amino acids. The CDR3 DNA reads as TGTTCCAGCAGCTTAGTGACAGGCTCGCCCTATTCACCCCTCCACTTT. It codes for CSSSLVTGSPYSPLHF.

V is TRBV6-5 and J is TRBJ1-4; tentatively, D is TRBD1 (6 bases). CDR3 length: 15 residues. The V end was cut by 6 bases, the J end by 10 bases, with 21 bases between. Germline V gene lookup returns CDR1 MNHEY and CDR2 SVGAGI. CDR3 bases: TGTGCCAGCAGGCCCCCGGGACACGCGCCAGGAAAACTGTTTTTT. Residues: CASRPPGHAPGKLFF.

This sequence joins TRBV19 and TRBJ2-3; 9 bases agree with TRBD2. The V gene end was trimmed by 6 bases and the J gene end by 3 bases; junction bases not matched to a gene: 13. Germline CDR1 and CDR2: LNHDA and SQIVND (reference sequence). This CDR3 comprises 17 residues. The CDR3 DNA reads TGTGCCAGTAGCCAACTTCCGCAGCGGGGGGCGACAGATACGCAGTATTTT. Amino acid sequence: CASSQLPQRGATDTQYF.